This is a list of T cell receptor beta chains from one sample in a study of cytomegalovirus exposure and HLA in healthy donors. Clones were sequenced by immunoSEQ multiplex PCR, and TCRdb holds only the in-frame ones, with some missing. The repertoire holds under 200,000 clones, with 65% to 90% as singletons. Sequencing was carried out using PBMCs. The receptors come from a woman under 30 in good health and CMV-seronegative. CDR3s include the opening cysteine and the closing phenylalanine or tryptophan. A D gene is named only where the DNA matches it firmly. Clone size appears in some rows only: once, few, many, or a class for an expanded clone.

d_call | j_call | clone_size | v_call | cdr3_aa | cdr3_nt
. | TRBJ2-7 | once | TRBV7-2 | CASSSRSWHEQYF | TGTGCCAGCAGCTCTCGATCCTGGCACGAGCAGTACTTC
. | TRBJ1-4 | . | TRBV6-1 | CASRPRAGENEKLFF | TGTGCCAGCAGACCTAGGGCAGGGGAAAATGAAAAACTGTTTTTT
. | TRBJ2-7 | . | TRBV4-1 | CASSHGTGSYEQYF | TGCGCCAGCAGCCATGGTACAGGGTCCTACGAGCAGTACTTC
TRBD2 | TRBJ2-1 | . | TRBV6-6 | CASSWEREGRNEQFF | TGTGCCAGCAGTTGGGAGCGGGAGGGCCGAAATGAGCAGTTCTTC
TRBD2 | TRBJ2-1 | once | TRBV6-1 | CASSDWGGSLAGGPRDEQFF | TGTGCCAGCAGTGACTGGGGGGGTTCCCTAGCGGGGGGACCTAGGGATGAGCAGTTCTTC
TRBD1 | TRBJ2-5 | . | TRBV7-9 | CASSRDRGQETQYF | TGTGCCAGCAGCAGGGACAGGGGGCAAGAGACCCAGTACTTC
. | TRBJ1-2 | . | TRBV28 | CASSLAGNYGYTF | TGTGCCAGCAGTTTGGCTGGTAACTATGGCTACACCTTC
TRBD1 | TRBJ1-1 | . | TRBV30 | CAWSQGVTGGDTEAFF | TGTGCCTGGAGCCAAGGGGTAACAGGGGGTGACACTGAAGCTTTCTTT
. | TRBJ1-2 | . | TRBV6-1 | CASSPRQQTNYGYTF | TGTGCCAGCAGCCCCCGACAGCAAACAAACTATGGCTACACCTTC
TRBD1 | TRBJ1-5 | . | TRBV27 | CASSSLTGEGGSAPWTQHF | TGTGCCAGCAGTTCCCTCACAGGGGAAGGCGGATCCGCCCCATGGACCCAGCATTTT
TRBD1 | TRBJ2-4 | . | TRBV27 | CASSLSWTGRAKNIQYF | TGTGCCAGCAGTTTATCGTGGACAGGGAGGGCCAAAAACATTCAGTACTTC
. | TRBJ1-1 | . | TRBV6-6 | CASSWQGSGKNTEAFF | TGTGCCAGCAGTTGGCAGGGGAGTGGGAAGAACACTGAAGCTTTCTTT
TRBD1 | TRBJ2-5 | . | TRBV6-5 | CASSLQGPGETQYF | TGTGCCAGCAGTTTACAGGGGCCGGGGGAGACCCAGTACTTC
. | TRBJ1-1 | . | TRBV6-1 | CASSEPLRRSEAFF | TGTGCCAGCAGTGAACCGCTACGCAGGTCTGAAGCTTTCTTT
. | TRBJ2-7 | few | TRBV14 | CASSQGGDYEQYF | TGTGCCAGCAGCCAAGGGGGGGACTACGAGCAGTACTTC
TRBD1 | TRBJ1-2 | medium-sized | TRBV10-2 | CASSQGQGDYGYTF | TGCGCCAGCAGCCAGGGACAGGGGGACTATGGCTACACCTTC
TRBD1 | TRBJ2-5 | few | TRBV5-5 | CASRYGQGETQYF | TGTGCCAGCAGATATGGACAGGGGGAGACCCAGTACTTC
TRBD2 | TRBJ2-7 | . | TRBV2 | CASSREAGDNYEQYF | TGTGCCAGCAGCAGGGAAGCGGGGGATAATTACGAGCAGTACTTC
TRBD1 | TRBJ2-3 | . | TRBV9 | CASSPGTGSTLRVTQYF | TGTGCCAGCAGCCCAGGGACAGGGTCCACATTAAGGGTTACGCAGTATTTT
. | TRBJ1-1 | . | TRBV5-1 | CASSFTEDMNTEAFF | TGCGCCAGCAGCTTTACAGAGGACATGAACACTGAAGCTTTCTTT
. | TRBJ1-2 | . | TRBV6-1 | CASSGGGQIHDSCTF | TGTGCCAGCAGTGGAGGCGGGCAGATTCACGACTCATGCACCTTC
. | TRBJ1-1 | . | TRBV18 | CASSPLGRDTEAFF | TGTGCCAGCTCACCCCTCGGCAGGGACACTGAAGCTTTCTTT
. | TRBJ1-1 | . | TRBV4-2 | CASSQDWAGKRNTEAFF | TGTGCCAGCAGCCAAGATTGGGCAGGGAAGAGGAACACTGAAGCTTTCTTT
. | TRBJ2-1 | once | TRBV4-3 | CASSLDWYNEQFF | TGCGCCAGCAGCCTCGACTGGTACAATGAGCAGTTCTTC
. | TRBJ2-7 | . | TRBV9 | CASSVPPGLISW | TGTGCCAGCAGCGTCCCGCCGGGACTCATCTCGTGG
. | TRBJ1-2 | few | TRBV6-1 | CASSEISGAVGYTF | TGTGCCAGCAGTGAGATCTCGGGAGCGGTCGGCTACACCTTC
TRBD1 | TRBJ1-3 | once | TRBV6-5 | CASSGQAHSGNTIYF | TGTGCCAGCAGTGGACAGGCCCACTCTGGAAACACCATATATTTT
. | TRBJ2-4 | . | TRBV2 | CASSEAKGEVDF | TGTGCCAGCAGTGAAGCGAAAGGAGAAGTCGACTTC
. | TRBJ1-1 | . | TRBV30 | CAWTLGDLNTEAFF | TGTGCCTGGACCCTTGGGGACTTGAACACTGAAGCTTTCTTT
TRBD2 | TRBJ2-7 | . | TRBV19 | CASSISSGYEQYF | TGTGCCAGTAGTATCTCTAGCGGGTACGAGCAGTACTTC
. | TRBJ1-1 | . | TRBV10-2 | CASVVNTEAFF | TGCGCCAGCGTCGTGAACACTGAAGCTTTCTTT
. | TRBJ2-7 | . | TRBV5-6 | CASSLAGRDTYEQYF | TGTGCCAGCAGCTTGGCCGGCCGGGACACCTACGAGCAGTACTTC
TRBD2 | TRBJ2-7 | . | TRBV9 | CASSVGASGTNEQYF | TGTGCCAGCAGCGTAGGGGCTAGCGGGACAAACGAGCAGTACTTC
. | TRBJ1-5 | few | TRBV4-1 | CASSQPQGRGNQPQHF | TGCGCCAGCAGCCAGCCCCAGGGGAGAGGCAATCAGCCCCAGCATTTT
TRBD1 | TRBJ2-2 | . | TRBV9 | CASSAGTGARTGELFF | TGTGCCAGCAGCGCCGGGACAGGGGCACGCACCGGGGAGCTGTTTTTT
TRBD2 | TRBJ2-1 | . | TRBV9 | CASSVRAGVRNEQFF | TGTGCCAGCAGCGTTAGAGCGGGAGTAAGGAATGAGCAGTTCTTC
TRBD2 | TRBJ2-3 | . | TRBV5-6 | CASSSELLAGAEDTQYF | TGTGCCAGCAGCTCCGAACTCCTAGCGGGAGCGGAAGATACGCAGTATTTT
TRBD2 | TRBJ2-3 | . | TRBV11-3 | CASSPTAGADTQYF | TGTGCCAGCAGCCCAACAGCGGGAGCGGATACGCAGTATTTT
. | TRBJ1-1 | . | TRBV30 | CAWTPQVDTEAFF | TGTGCCTGGACCCCTCAGGTGGACACTGAAGCTTTCTTT
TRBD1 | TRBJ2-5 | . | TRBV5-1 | CASSLGQGAIPQETQYF | TGCGCCAGCAGCTTGGGTCAGGGGGCGATACCTCAAGAGACCCAGTACTTC
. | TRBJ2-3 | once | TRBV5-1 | CASSLSGPDTQYF | TGCGCCAGCAGCTTGAGCGGACCAGATACGCAGTATTTT
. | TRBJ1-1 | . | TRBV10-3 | CAISEFWNTEAFF | TGTGCCATCAGTGAGTTCTGGAACACTGAAGCTTTCTTT
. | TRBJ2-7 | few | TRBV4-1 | CASSQEPGYEQYF | TGCGCCAGCAGCCAAGAACCGGGCTACGAGCAGTACTTC
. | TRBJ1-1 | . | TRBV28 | CASRGSDGNTEAFF | TGTGCCAGTAGGGGCTCCGACGGGAACACTGAAGCTTTCTTT
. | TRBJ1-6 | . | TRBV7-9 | CASSSRSTVGNSPLHF | TGTGCCAGCAGCTCGCGATCGACAGTGGGTAATTCACCCCTCCACTTT
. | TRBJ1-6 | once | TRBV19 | CASRFVQGNSPLHF | TGTGCCAGTCGGTTCGTGCAGGGGAACTCACCCCTCCACTTT
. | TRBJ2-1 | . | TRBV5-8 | CASSLGAWEQFF | TGTGCCAGCAGCCTAGGGGCTTGGGAGCAGTTCTTC